The clone carrying this TCR beta chain has ten or more counts. Its antigen is as yet unknown. This CDR3 has 14 residues. The germline V gene encodes CDR1 ENHRY and CDR2 SYGVKD. V was cut by 6 bases and J by 6 bases, with 15 bases left in between. These data originate in a study of T-cell reconstitution after alpha-beta-depleted transplantation in children. General study results and limits: Expanded clones from the graft, numbering several hundred, reportedly supplied alpha-beta T cells about two months after transplant. Some patients' high day-60 TCRbeta diversity was attributed to recipient cells surviving conditioning.

Molecular barcoding with unique molecular identifiers was used for the TCRbeta library. Each CDR3 protein is one row after TCRdb ran MiXCR on the PCR reads. Of a few hundred thousand distinct CDR3 sequences detected, about an eighth appear once; the ten largest clones hold 2.2%. The V call is TRBV10-3, the J call TRBJ2-1, with D uncertain. This TCR was recovered from a male patient under 18 who had a stem cell transplant for acute myeloid leukemia, so the T cells may come from the graft donor. The sample was PBMCs, mostly from graft donor cells, taken 360 days after TCRalphabeta/CD19-depleted stem cell transplant. The CDR3 DNA reads TGTGCCATCAGACCCCAGGCTATGATCAATGAGCAGTTCTTC. It yields the protein CAIRPQAMINEQFF.